This is a list of T cell receptor beta chains from one sample in a study of response to subunit inactivated influenza vaccine. TCRdb reanalysed the RT-PCR reads using MiXCR and keeps one entry per CDR3 protein. The sample shows 500,000 to 600,000 distinct CDR3 sequences, about 10% of them seen only once. These data are also associated with another study on T cells expressing NK-cell markers.

The sample in question was PBMCs from blood, obtained on the day of vaccination. The receptors shown here come from a man aged 45-60 years who received an inactivated influenza vaccine. CDR3s include the opening cysteine and the closing phenylalanine or tryptophan. D genes are given only for firm matches. A row's size may be missing; if present it is once, few, many or a size class.

v_gene	len	d_gene	j_gene	abundance	CDR3aa	CDR3nt
TRBV7-2	17	TRBD1	TRBJ2-7	few	CASSLTRPRTGGYEQYF	TGTGCCAGCAGCTTAACTCGACCAAGGACAGGGGGGTACGAGCAGTACTTC
TRBV7-2	15	.	TRBJ2-5	few	CASSLALYRQETQYF	TGTGCCAGCAGCTTAGCGCTTTACAGACAAGAGACCCAGTACTTC
TRBV29-1	12	.	TRBJ2-2	.	CSVEGNTGELFF	TGCAGCGTTGAGGGGAACACCGGGGAGCTGTTTTTT
TRBV6-1	15	.	TRBJ2-5	few	CASSESRTWGETQYF	TGTGCCAGCAGTGAAAGCCGGACTTGGGGAGAGACCCAGTACTTC
TRBV24-1	14	TRBD2	TRBJ2-2	many	CATASSGNTGELFF	TGTGCCACCGCCTCTAGCGGAAACACCGGGGAGCTGTTTTTT
TRBV15	14	.	TRBJ2-7	.	CATSSEGARFEQYF	TGTGCCACCAGCAGCGAAGGGGCAAGGTTCGAGCAGTACTTC
TRBV4-3	17	TRBD2	TRBJ2-1	few	CASSQDGLAGGYNEQFF	TGCGCCAGCAGCCAAGATGGGCTAGCGGGTGGATACAATGAGCAGTTCTTC
TRBV6-5	15	.	TRBJ2-6	.	CASSYTGSGANVLTF	TGTGCCAGCAGTTACACGGGGTCTGGGGCCAACGTCCTGACTTTC
TRBV30	12	.	TRBJ2-7	few	CAWSEGWDEQYF	TGTGCCTGGAGTGAAGGGTGGGACGAGCAGTACTTC
TRBV28	15	.	TRBJ2-7	.	CASSIRVSGSYEQYF	TGTGCCAGCAGCATCAGGGTGTCGGGCTCCTACGAGCAGTACTTC
TRBV9	16	.	TRBJ2-3	few	CASSVEGGHSTDTQYF	TGTGCCAGCAGCGTAGAGGGGGGGCATAGCACAGATACGCAGTATTTT
TRBV9	15	TRBD2	TRBJ2-1	many	CASSVGAGGYNEQFF	TGTGCCAGCAGCGTAGGAGCGGGAGGGTACAATGAGCAGTTCTTC
TRBV20-1	14	.	TRBJ2-3	.	CSAKSGLGADTQYF	TGCAGTGCCAAGAGTGGTTTAGGGGCAGATACGCAGTATTTT
TRBV20-1	16	.	TRBJ2-1	.	CSATDPRKSSYNEQFF	TGCAGCGCGACGGACCCCCGAAAGAGCTCCTACAATGAGCAGTTCTTC
TRBV4-1	14	.	TRBJ1-5	many	CASSQGRGNQPQHF	TGCGCCAGCAGCCAGGGACGTGGCAATCAGCCCCAGCATTTT
TRBV7-2	15	TRBD1	TRBJ2-3	few	CASSRGRGRVNTQYF	TGTGCCAGCAGCCGAGGCAGGGGGCGCGTAAATACGCAGTATTTT
TRBV12-3/TRBV12-4	14	.	TRBJ1-5	few	CASSREGVNQPQHF	TGTGCCAGCAGTAGGGAGGGGGTCAATCAGCCCCAGCATTTT
TRBV7-6	18	TRBD2	TRBJ2-1	many	CASSPAIGTSPRDNEQFF	TGTGCCAGCAGCCCGGCAATTGGGACTAGCCCGCGGGACAATGAGCAGTTCTTC
TRBV5-1	15	TRBD2	TRBJ2-3	.	CASSLPGLAGDTQYF	TGCGCCAGCAGCCTCCCGGGACTAGCAGGAGATACGCAGTATTTT
TRBV6-1	14	.	TRBJ2-1	few	CASSSDAGYNEQFF	TGTGCCAGCAGCTCGGACGCGGGCTACAATGAGCAGTTCTTC
TRBV5-1	17	TRBD2	TRBJ2-7	few	CASSLGSWGLAGYEQYF	TGCGCCAGCAGCTTGGGGAGTTGGGGACTAGCGGGATACGAGCAGTACTTC
TRBV5-1	16	TRBD2	TRBJ2-1	.	CASSLGRLAGNNERFF	TGCGCCAGCAGCTTGGGGAGGCTAGCGGGAAACAATGAGCGGTTCTTC
TRBV20-1	14	.	TRBJ2-1	.	CSARESGIYNEQFF	TGCAGTGCTAGAGAAAGCGGTATCTACAATGAGCAGTTCTTC
TRBV12-3/TRBV12-4	15	.	TRBJ2-1	many	CASSLRGNSYNEQFF	TGTGCCAGCAGCTTAAGGGGAAACTCCTACAATGAGCAGTTCTTC
TRBV10-3	15	.	TRBJ2-5	few	CAISEWESSKETQYF	TGTGCCATCAGTGAGTGGGAATCGAGTAAAGAGACCCAGTACTTC
TRBV3-1	18	.	TRBJ2-2	once	CASSQVSLRVLGTGELFF	TGTGCCAGCAGCCAAGTTAGCTTAAGGGTCCTAGGGACCGGGGAGCTGTTTTTT
TRBV5-1	15	TRBD2	TRBJ2-7	few	CASSTTSGNPREQYF	TGCGCCAGCAGCACGACTAGCGGGAACCCCCGGGAGCAGTACTTC
TRBV5-1	16	.	TRBJ2-2	.	CASSSGGGLNTGELFF	TGCGCCAGCAGCTCCGGAGGGGGACTGAACACCGGGGAGCTGTTTTTT
TRBV20-1	13	.	TRBJ2-3	.	CSARLQGGDTQYF	TGCAGTGCTAGGTTACAGGGAGGAGATACGCAGTATTTT
TRBV10-3	15	TRBD1	TRBJ1-2	few	CAISGGDRGYYGYTF	TGTGCCATCAGTGGTGGGGACAGGGGTTACTATGGCTACACCTTC
TRBV29-1	13	.	TRBJ2-7	.	CSVESGAGVEQYF	TGCAGCGTTGAATCAGGGGCAGGGGTCGAGCAGTACTTC
TRBV10-3	14	.	TRBJ2-7	few	CAISQGYPLYEQYF	TGTGCCATCAGTCAAGGGTACCCTCTCTACGAGCAGTACTTC
TRBV29-1	16	.	TRBJ2-1	few	CSVEDLRRGNYNEQFF	TGCAGCGTTGAAGATCTAAGGCGCGGTAATTACAATGAGCAGTTCTTC
TRBV4-2	18	.	TRBJ1-2	.	CASSQVQNTGVANYGYTF	TGTGCCAGCAGCCAAGTTCAAAACACCGGAGTAGCTAACTATGGCTACACCTTC
TRBV15	14	.	TRBJ1-1	few	CATSSAYMNTEAFF	TGTGCCACCAGCAGTGCTTATATGAACACTGAAGCTTTCTTT
TRBV6-9	14	.	TRBJ2-7	few	CASQHRDSSYEQYF	TGTGCCAGCCAACACAGGGACTCCTCCTACGAGCAGTACTTC
TRBV20-1	15	.	TRBJ2-3	.	CSARDLQRATDTQYF	TGCAGTGCTAGAGATCTCCAGCGGGCCACAGATACGCAGTATTTT
TRBV28	14	TRBD1	TRBJ2-5	.	CASSGTGTVETQYF	TGTGCCAGCTCCGGGACAGGGACAGTAGAGACCCAGTACTTC
TRBV2	14	.	TRBJ1-5	.	CASSGPGRNQPQHF	TGTGCCAGCTCGGGCCCAGGGCGCAATCAGCCCCAGCATTTT
TRBV3-1	15	.	TRBJ1-6	.	CASRQTGRLNSPLHF	TGTGCCAGCAGGCAGACGGGACGGTTAAATTCACCCCTCCACTTT